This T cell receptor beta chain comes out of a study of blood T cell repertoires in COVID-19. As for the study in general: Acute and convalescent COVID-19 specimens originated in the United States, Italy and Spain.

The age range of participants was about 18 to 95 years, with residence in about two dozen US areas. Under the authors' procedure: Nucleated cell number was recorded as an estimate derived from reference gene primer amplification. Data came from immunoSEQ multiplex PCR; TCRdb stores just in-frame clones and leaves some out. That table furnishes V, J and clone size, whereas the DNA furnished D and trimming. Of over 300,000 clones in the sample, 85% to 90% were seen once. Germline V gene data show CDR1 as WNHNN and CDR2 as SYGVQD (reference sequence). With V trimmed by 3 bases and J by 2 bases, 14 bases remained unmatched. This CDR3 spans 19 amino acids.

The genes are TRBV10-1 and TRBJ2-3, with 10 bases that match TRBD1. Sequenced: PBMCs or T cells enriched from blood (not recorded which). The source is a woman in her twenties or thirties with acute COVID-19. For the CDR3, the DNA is TGCGCCAGCAGTGACAACCGCGACAGGGGGCTGAGGGACACAGATACGCAGTATTTT. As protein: CASSDNRDRGLRDTDTQYF.